Listed here are 9 T cell receptor beta chains from one sample, sequenced in a study of cytomegalovirus exposure and HLA in healthy donors. Primers included in the PCR were 60 Vbeta and 13 Jbeta primers. The protocol was immunoSEQ multiplex PCR, while the TCRdb copy is restricted to in-frame clones and leaves out a portion. This table holds around 150,000 clones, 66% found once. Sequenced: PBMCs. The receptor set was obtained from a human donor in good health.

The chain carries TRBV28 and TRBJ2-1, with 9 positions matching TRBD2. The CDR3 has 18 residues. With V trimmed by 4 bases and J by 0 bases, 10 bases remained unmatched. Germline lookup yields CDR1 MDHEN and CDR2 SYDVKM. Written as DNA, the CDR3 is TGTGCCAGCAGTTGGGCGGGAGGGCCACTCGGCTCCTACAATGAGCAGTTCTTC. As protein: CASSWAGGPLGSYNEQFF.

The rearrangement links TRBV4-1 to TRBJ2-1; no clear D. The germline CDR1 and CDR2 sequences are MGHRA and YSYEKL. There are 14 residues in the CDR3. The germline V and J ends were trimmed by 3 bases and 9 bases, with 15 bases remaining between them. The CDR3 coding sequence is TGCGCCAGCAGCCACGGAACGCTAGACGGTGAGCAGTTCTTC. Amino acids: CASSHGTLDGEQFF.

V usage is TRBV6-6 and J usage is TRBJ2-5, with D possibly matching TRBD1 (5 bases). Germline CDR1 is MNHNY and CDR2 is SVGAGI (reference sequence). Trimming removed 2 bases at V and 2 bases at J, with 9 bases between. This CDR3 region has 14 residues. As DNA, the CDR3 is TGTGCCAGCAGTTACGGCGACAGACAAGAGACCCAGTACTTC. Its translation is CASSYGDRQETQYF.

The CDR3 loop is CATSRTSGIDEQYF. The CDR3 region has the DNA TGTGCCACCAGCCGGACTAGCGGGATTGACGAGCAGTACTTC. The chain couples TRBV15 to TRBJ2-7, with 12 bases that match TRBD2. Germline CDR1 reads LNHNV; CDR2 reads YYDKDF (reference sequence). V shed 5 bases and J 5 bases; nucleotides not matched to a gene: 4. The CDR3 has 14 amino acids.

The chain has TRBV19 and TRBJ2-2; possible D gene TRBD1, 5 bases. Deletions cut 10 bases from V and 3 bases from J, with 12 bases between. Germline assignment: CDR1 LNHDA and CDR2 SQIVND (reference sequence). The CDR3 is 13 residues long. For the CDR3, the DNA is TGTGCCAAATTAGCAGGGCACACCGGGGAGCTGTTTTTT. Its protein is CAKLAGHTGELFF.

CDR3: CASSSGTGESGANVLTF. The CDR3 nucleotides are TGTGCCAGCAGCTCAGGGACAGGGGAGTCTGGGGCCAACGTCCTGACTTTC. The chain is built from TRBV11-2 and TRBJ2-6; 10 nucleotides line up with TRBD1. The ends lost 4 bases at V and 1 base at J; junction bases unmatched: 4. Germline V CDR1 and CDR2: SGHAT, FQNNGV. The CDR3 sequence is 17 residues long. Full variable domain (missing parts from reference TRBV11-2 and TRBJ2-6): EAGVAQSPRYKIIEKRQSVAFWCNPISGHATLYWYQQILGQGPKLLIQFQNNGVVDDSQLPKDRFSAERLKGVDSTLKIQPAKLEDSAVYLCASSSGTGESGANVLTFGAGSRLTVL.

The CDR3 DNA is TGTGCCAGCAGTTACTCTGTAGTTCTAGCGGGGCACAATGAGCAGTTCTTC. It codes for CASSYSVVLAGHNEQFF. The chain combines TRBV6-8 with TRBJ2-1; TRBD2 agrees at 9 bases. The CDR3 totals 17 residues. J lost 5 bases, V lost 0 bases, and 8 bases had no gene match. Germline CDR1 and CDR2: MNHGY and SAAAGT.

For this clone: Mismatch with germline at one junction end may stem from a read error. In the same sample, other DNA sequences code for this CDR3. The chain combines TRBV18 with TRBJ1-1; 8 nucleotides agree with TRBD1. CDR3 length: 14 residues. CDR1 is KGHSH, CDR2 LQKENI, per germline. CDR3 in amino acids: CASSPGQGGTEAFF. The CDR3 DNA is TGTGCCAGCTCACCCGGACAGGGCGGCACTGAAGCCTTCTTT.

J is TRBJ1-5 and V is TRBV28, with D maybe TRBD1 (5 bases). The CDR3 runs 16 residues. Germline CDR1 MDHEN, CDR2 SYDVKM. The V and J ends lost 4 bases and 2 bases respectively, with 15 bases between them. CDR3 residues: CASSSPRGSGNQPQHF. The CDR3 nucleotides are TGTGCCAGCAGTTCGCCCCGGGGGTCTGGCAATCAGCCCCAGCATTTT.